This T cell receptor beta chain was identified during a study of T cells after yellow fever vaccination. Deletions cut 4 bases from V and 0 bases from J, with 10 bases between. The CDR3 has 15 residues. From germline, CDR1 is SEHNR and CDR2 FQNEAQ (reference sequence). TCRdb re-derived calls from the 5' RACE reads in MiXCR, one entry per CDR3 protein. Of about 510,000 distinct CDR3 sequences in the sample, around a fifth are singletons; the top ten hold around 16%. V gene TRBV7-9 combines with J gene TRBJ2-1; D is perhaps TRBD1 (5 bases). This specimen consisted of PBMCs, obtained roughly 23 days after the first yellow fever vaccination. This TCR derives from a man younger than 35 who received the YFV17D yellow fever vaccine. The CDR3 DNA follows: TGTGCCAGCAGCTCGGACACAAGCTCCTACAATGAGCAGTTCTTC. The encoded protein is CASSSDTSSYNEQFF. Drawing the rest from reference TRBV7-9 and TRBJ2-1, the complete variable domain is DTGVSQNPRHKITKRGQNVTFRCDPISEHNRLYWYRQTLGQGPEFLTYFQNEAQLEKSRLLSDRFSAERPKGSFSTLEIQRTEQGDSAMYLCASSSDTSSYNEQFFGPGTRLTVL.